Listed below are T cell receptor beta chains from one sample, sequenced in a study of cytomegalovirus exposure and HLA in healthy donors. Generated by immunoSEQ multiplex PCR, the TCRdb table keeps only in-frame clones and is missing some. This sample carries around 120,000 clones, around 80% of them seen once, and the ten largest clones take around 3%. Sequences were obtained from PBMCs. The receptors were gathered from a woman aged 40 to 50 in good health and CMV-seropositive. Each CDR3 is given without its conserved first and last residue.

>TRBV29-1|TRBJ2-7
SVALQGAEQY
>TRBV5-1|TRBJ2-5
ASSWTSGSGQETQY
>TRBV15|TRBJ2-7
ATSRPGTGGKQY
>TRBV10-3|TRBJ2-3
AISGLTSGGTTDTQY
>TRBV19|TRBJ1-1
ASSAYMNTEAF
>TRBV6-1|TRBJ2-5
ASMGWREGRETQY
>TRBV5-1|TRBJ2-1
ASSLFASRTYNEQF
>TRBV6-1|TRBJ2-7
ASNWDRVSEQY
>TRBV5-4|TRBJ1-6
ASTQRGSYNSPLH
>TRBV10-3|TRBJ1-3
ATSRGQTPLDTIY
>TRBV30|TRBJ1-3
AWSWRAGGNTIY
>TRBV2|TRBJ1-2
ASRSPGPGSGYT
>TRBV5-1|TRBJ2-7
ASSLRTGSYEQY
>TRBV6-5|TRBJ1-1
ASSTGGSEAF
>TRBV6-5|TRBJ1-2
ASSYSPGTANYGYT
>TRBV7-8|TRBJ1-5
ASSFQGGSNQPQH
>TRBV7-6|TRBJ1-2
ASSPRDRDDGYT
>TRBV5-4|TRBJ2-1
ASSSWTSGGANEQF
>TRBV19|TRBJ1-1
ASSSPIGLNTEAF
>TRBV6-5|TRBJ1-4
ASSYGASREKLF
>TRBV19|TRBJ2-7
ASTQGTRSYEQY
>TRBV29-1|TRBJ2-1
SVSDSRSYNEQF
>TRBV4-1|TRBJ2-3
ASSQSLAASTDTQY
>TRBV6-6|TRBJ2-1
ASSYRDYLI
>TRBV29-1|TRBJ2-1
SVAATGGGEQF
>TRBV11-1|-
ASSPRGQGGGEQY
>TRBV10-3|TRBJ1-1
ALRVGADTEAF
>TRBV6-5|TRBJ1-5
ASSPDRTNQPQH
>TRBV18|TRBJ1-1
ASSPSGAKNTEAF
>TRBV6-5|-
ASRTGGYYEQY
>TRBV11-2|TRBJ2-7
ASSLGSEQY
>TRBV27|TRBJ1-2
ASRTGGGGYT
>TRBV7-3|TRBJ2-1
ASSPPGQGVHNEQF
>TRBV10-3|TRBJ2-2
ATQGGNTGELF
>TRBV29-1|TRBJ2-3
SVDLAGGTDTQY
>TRBV18|TRBJ2-7
ASSLQGFHEQY
>TRBV5-4|TRBJ1-4
ASSSLGSNWATNEKLF
>TRBV5-4|TRBJ1-1
ASSWGQKNTEAF
>TRBV5-5|TRBJ2-7
ASTDPGQRSYEQY
>TRBV6-5|TRBJ2-2
ASSLQGAVTGELF
>TRBV5-1|TRBJ1-2
ASSLEGGPGYGYT
>TRBV9|TRBJ2-2
ASSRGTILSGELF
>TRBV9|TRBJ2-5
ASRAGEKETQY
>TRBV2|TRBJ2-7
ASRPSGGAYEQY
>TRBV7-8|TRBJ1-6
ASSLPQRNSPLH
>TRBV7-9|TRBJ2-6
ASRSDTSSGANVLT
>TRBV4-3|TRBJ2-7
ASSLADGAYEQY
>TRBV7-2|TRBJ2-7
ASSLGQGSSYEQY
>TRBV9|TRBJ2-4
ASSVGLSGRVGIQY
>TRBV15|TRBJ1-2
ATSREYGTGGWNRNGYT
>TRBV27|TRBJ1-1
ASSNQGLHTEAF
>TRBV27|TRBJ2-7
ASRSWTSGSYEQY
>TRBV4-1|TRBJ1-2
ASSQDPSSSYGYT
>TRBV19|TRBJ1-1
ASSTRTGKNTEAF
>TRBV14|TRBJ2-3
ASSASGTGVRTDTQY